This T cell receptor (beta chain) is from a study of CD8 T cells in Susac syndrome. Study findings and constraints: By the study's own acknowledgment, its TCR sequencing and HLA analysis included relatively few individuals. There was no clonal expansion in the CD4+ T cell repertoires of Susac syndrome.

RNA totalling about 0.45 to 1 ug underwent reverse transcription with random hexamers. The authors amplified TCR beta CDR3 across 54 Vbeta and 13 Jbeta using immunoSEQ multiplex PCR. MiXCR was run by TCRdb on the immunoSEQ multiplex PCR reads, yielding one entry per CDR3 protein. The data contain some 180,000 distinct CDR3 sequences, roughly nine tenths of them singletons. With regard to this clonotype: Its antigen is not known.

The CDR3 extends over 15 amino acids. Germline-derived CDR1 and CDR2 are SEHNR and FQNEAQ (reference sequence). J was trimmed by 2 bases and V by 6 bases; bases with no gene match: 8. CD8+ and CD4+ T cells circulating in blood were sequenced for TCR beta. V is TRBV7-9 and J is TRBJ2-5; 8 bases match TRBD1. The material sequenced was CD4+ T cells from PBMCs. The sequence derives from a human donor with Susac syndrome. The CDR3 nucleotides are TGTGCCAGCAGGTCAGGGGGCGCCTTACAAGAGACCCAGTACTTC. It encodes CASRSGGALQETQYF.